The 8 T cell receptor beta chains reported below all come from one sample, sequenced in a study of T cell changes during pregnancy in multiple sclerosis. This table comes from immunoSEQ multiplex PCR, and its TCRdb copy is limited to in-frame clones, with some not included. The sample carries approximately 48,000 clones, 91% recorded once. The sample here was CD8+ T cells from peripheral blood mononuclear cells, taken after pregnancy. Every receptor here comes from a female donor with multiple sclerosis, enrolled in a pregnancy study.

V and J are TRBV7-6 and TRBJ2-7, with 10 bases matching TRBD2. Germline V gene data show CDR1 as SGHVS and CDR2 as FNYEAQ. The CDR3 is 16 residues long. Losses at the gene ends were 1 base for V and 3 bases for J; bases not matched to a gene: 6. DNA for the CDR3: TGTGCCAGCAGCTTAGAGGCTAGCGGGGGCAGCTACGAGCAGTACTTC. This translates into CASSLEASGGSYEQYF.

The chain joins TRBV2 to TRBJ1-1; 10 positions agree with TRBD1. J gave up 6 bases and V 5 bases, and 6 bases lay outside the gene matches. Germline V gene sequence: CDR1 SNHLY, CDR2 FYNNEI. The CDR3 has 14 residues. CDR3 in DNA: TGTGCCAGCAGTCCGGACAGGGGGATCCCTGAAGCTTTCTTT. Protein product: CASSPDRGIPEAFF.

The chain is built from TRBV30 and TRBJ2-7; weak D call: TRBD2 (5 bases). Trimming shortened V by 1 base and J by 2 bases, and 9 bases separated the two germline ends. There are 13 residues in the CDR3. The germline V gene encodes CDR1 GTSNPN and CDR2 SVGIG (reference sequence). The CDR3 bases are TGTGCCTGGAGTGAAGCGGCCCCCTACGAGCAGTACTTC. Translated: CAWSEAAPYEQYF.

This CDR3 reads CASSPPGHSFQETQYF. The CDR3, as DNA: TGTGCCAGCTCACCACCGGGACACTCTTTCCAAGAGACCCAGTACTTC. The genes are TRBV18 and TRBJ2-5; D perhaps matches TRBD1 (6 bases). The CDR3 totals 16 residues. CDR1 is KGHSH and CDR2 is LQKENI in the germline V gene. V gave up 0 bases and J gave up 1 base, with 12 bases separating them. Full variable domain (remainder filled in from reference TRBV18 and TRBJ2-5): NAGVMQNPRHLVRRRGQEARLRCSPMKGHSHVYWYRQLPEEGLKFMVYLQKENIIDESGMPKERFSAEFPKEGPSILRIQQVVRGDSAAYFCASSPPGHSFQETQYFGPGTRLLVL.

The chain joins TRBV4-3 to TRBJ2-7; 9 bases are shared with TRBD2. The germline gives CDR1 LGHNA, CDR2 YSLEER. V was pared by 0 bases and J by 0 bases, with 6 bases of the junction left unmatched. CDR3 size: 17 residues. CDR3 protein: CASSQELASGVSYEQYF. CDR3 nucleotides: TGCGCCAGCAGCCAAGAATTAGCTAGCGGGGTCTCCTACGAGCAGTACTTC.

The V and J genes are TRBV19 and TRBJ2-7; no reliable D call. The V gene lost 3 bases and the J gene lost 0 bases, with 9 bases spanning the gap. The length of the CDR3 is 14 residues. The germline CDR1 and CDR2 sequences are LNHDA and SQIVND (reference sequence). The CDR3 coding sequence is TGTGCCAGTAGTATCGAGGATAGCTCCTACGAGCAGTACTTC. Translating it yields CASSIEDSSYEQYF.

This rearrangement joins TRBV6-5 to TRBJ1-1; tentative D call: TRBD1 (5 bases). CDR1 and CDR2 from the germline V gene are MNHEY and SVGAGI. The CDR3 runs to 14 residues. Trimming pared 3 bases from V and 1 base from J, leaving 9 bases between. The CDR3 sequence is CASSYPGGNTEAFF. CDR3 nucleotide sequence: TGTGCCAGCAGTTATCCCGGGGGGAACACTGAAGCTTTCTTT.

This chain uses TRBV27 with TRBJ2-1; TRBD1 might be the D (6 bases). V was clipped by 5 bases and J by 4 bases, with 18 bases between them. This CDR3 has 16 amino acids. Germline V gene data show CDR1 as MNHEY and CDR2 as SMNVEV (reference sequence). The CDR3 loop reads CASSPPQGPPYNEQFF. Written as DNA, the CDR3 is TGTGCCAGCAGTCCCCCTCAGGGGCCCCCTTACAATGAGCAGTTCTTC.